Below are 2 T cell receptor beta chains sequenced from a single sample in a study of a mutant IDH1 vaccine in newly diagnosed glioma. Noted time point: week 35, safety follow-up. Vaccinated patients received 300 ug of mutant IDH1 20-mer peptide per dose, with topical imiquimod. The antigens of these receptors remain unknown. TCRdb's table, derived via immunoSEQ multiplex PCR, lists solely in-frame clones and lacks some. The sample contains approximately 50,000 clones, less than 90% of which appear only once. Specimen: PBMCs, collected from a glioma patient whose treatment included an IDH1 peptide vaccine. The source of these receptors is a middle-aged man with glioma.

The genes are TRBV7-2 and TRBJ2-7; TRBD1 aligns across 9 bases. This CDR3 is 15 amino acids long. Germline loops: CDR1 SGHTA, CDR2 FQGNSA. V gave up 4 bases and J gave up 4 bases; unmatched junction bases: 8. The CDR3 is CASSWTGTGSYEQYF. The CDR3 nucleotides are TGTGCCAGCAGCTGGACCGGGACAGGGAGTTACGAGCAGTACTTC.

Here the CDR3 DNA reads TGTGCCAGCAGTCAATGGAAGACCTACGAGCAGTACTTC. The encoded protein is CASSQWKTYEQYF. The chain employs TRBV6-5 and TRBJ2-7; unclear D gene. The CDR3 is 13 amino acids. CDR1 is MNHEY, CDR2 SVGAGI, per germline. The V gene lost 5 bases and the J gene lost 2 bases, with 10 bases spanning the gap.